This entry concerns a single T cell receptor (beta chain). TCRdb re-called the 5' RACE reads with MiXCR, one entry per CDR3 protein. The sample holds fewer than 200,000 distinct CDR3 sequences, just over 9.5% seen once. The data were obtained in a study of CD8 T cells in ankylosing spondylitis. Trimming stripped 4 bases from V and 7 bases from J, with 11 bases between. The length of the CDR3 is 11 residues. Germline V gene lookup returns CDR1 SQVTM and CDR2 ANQGSEA. This receptor was identified in a female donor with ankylosing spondylitis or in good health (not recorded which). The sample consisted of blood, either unsorted or a sorted T cell fraction (not recorded which). The rearrangement uses TRBV29-1 and TRBJ2-7; D remains ambiguous. The CDR3 protein is CSVGPGWEQYF. CDR3 bases: TGCAGCGTTGGCCCTGGATGGGAGCAGTACTTC.